A single sample gave rise to the 27 T cell receptor beta chains below, sequenced in a study of OX40 agonist ivuxolimab in advanced cancers. Clones were read by immunoSEQ multiplex PCR, and TCRdb kept only the in-frame ones, dropping some. This sample yields tens of thousands of clones, of which 90% to 95% are seen a single time; around 6.3% belongs to the top ten. The source was CD4+ or CD8+ T cells sorted from blood, collected in a trial of the OX40 agonist ivuxolimab. These receptors were obtained from an adult with an advanced solid tumor such as melanoma, head and neck, liver or kidney cancer.

The genes are TRBV6-6 and TRBJ1-1; no firm D call. Germline CDR1 MNHNY, CDR2 SVGAGI (reference sequence). V shed 0 bases and J shed 2 bases, with 7 bases lying between them. CDR3 length: 14 residues. The DNA of the CDR3 is TGTGCCAGCAGTTACTCGAACAGCAACACTGAAGCTTTCTTT. Translated, it gives CASSYSNSNTEAFF.

The chain has TRBV4-3 and TRBJ2-7, with 9 bases that match TRBD1. The CDR3 contains 16 residues. Germline V gives CDR1 LGHNA, CDR2 YSLEER. V shed 2 bases and J 0 bases; nucleotides not matched to a gene: 5. CDR3 loop: CASSQLQGAGSYEQYF. DNA for the CDR3: TGCGCCAGCAGCCAACTACAGGGGGCTGGCTCCTACGAGCAGTACTTC.

V usage is TRBV6-5 and J usage is TRBJ2-5, with a weak D call TRBD2 (5 bases). Between the trimmed V and J ends, which lost 7 bases and 5 bases, there was a span of 14 bases. Germline CDR1 MNHEY, CDR2 SVGAGI. The CDR3 has 13 amino acids. The CDR3 is CASTDHGGETQYF. In nucleotides, the CDR3 is TGTGCCAGCACCGACCATGGCGGGGAGACCCAGTACTTC.

V gene TRBV10-3 combines with J gene TRBJ2-1; D is perhaps TRBD1 or TRBD2 (6 bases each). The V gene lost 8 bases and the J gene lost 5 bases, with 13 bases spanning the gap. From germline, CDR1 is ENHRY and CDR2 SYGVKD. The CDR3 extends over 13 amino acids. The CDR3 here is CAILRGDHNEQFF. The CDR3 coding sequence is TGTGCCATCTTGAGGGGGGACCACAATGAGCAGTTCTTC.

V is TRBV7-2 and J is TRBJ2-7; unclear D gene. Between the trimmed V and J ends, which lost 3 bases and 0 bases, there was a span of 0 bases. Germline CDR1 is SGHTA and CDR2 is FQGNSA. The CDR3 sequence is 11 residues long. CDR3 region: CASSFSYEQYF. For the CDR3, the DNA is TGTGCCAGCAGCTTCTCCTACGAGCAGTACTTC.

J is TRBJ1-2 and V is TRBV27, with 10 nucleotides matching TRBD1. The germline V gene encodes CDR1 MNHEY and CDR2 SMNVEV (reference sequence). The CDR3 length is 13 residues. V shed 4 bases, J shed 8 bases, and the junction held 4 bases outside the gene matches. The CDR3 DNA reads TGTGCCAGCAGTTGGGGGACAGGGGACGGCTACACCTTC. Translating gives CASSWGTGDGYTF.

The chain employs TRBV30 and TRBJ2-2; 13 nucleotides align to TRBD2. V was pared by 5 bases and J by 6 bases, with 9 bases of the junction left unmatched. Germline values: CDR1 GTSNPN, CDR2 SVGIG (reference sequence). The CDR3 is made up of 16 amino acids. The DNA of the CDR3 is TGTGCCTGGGCCTTCGGGACTAGCGGGATGGCCGGGGAGCTGTTTTTT. This gives the protein CAWAFGTSGMAGELFF.

V is TRBV6-1 and J is TRBJ2-7; D gene ambiguous. The CDR3 totals 15 residues. Trimming removed 7 bases from V and 2 bases from J, with 18 bases in between. The V gene's germline CDR1 is MNHNS and CDR2 SASEGT. The CDR3 loop is CASKSRPTAPYEQYF. The CDR3 coding sequence is TGTGCCAGCAAGTCACGCCCAACAGCCCCCTACGAGCAGTACTTC.

This chain links TRBV19 with TRBJ1-1; possible D gene TRBD1, 6 bases. Germline-derived CDR1 and CDR2 are LNHDA and SQIVND (reference sequence). The CDR3 extends over 15 amino acids. V was cut by 3 bases and J by 0 bases, with 11 bases left in between. CDR3 sequence: CASSIGQRMNTEAFF. As DNA, the CDR3 is TGTGCCAGTAGTATTGGACAGAGGATGAACACTGAAGCTTTCTTT.

This CDR3 reads CASSVEDSSSYEQYF. CDR3 bases: TGTGCCAGCAGCGTAGAGGACAGCTCCTCCTACGAGCAGTACTTC. The chain joins TRBV9 to TRBJ2-7, with TRBD1 as a possible D gene (6 bases). Germline lookup yields CDR1 SGDLS and CDR2 YYNGEE. The V end lost 0 bases, the J end lost 0 bases, and 10 bases lay between the germline ends. CDR3 size: 15 residues.

The J gene is TRBJ2-1, the V gene TRBV6-1, with TRBD2 matching 10 bases. This CDR3 spans 15 amino acids. Germline CDR1 MNHNS, CDR2 SASEGT. With 8 bases clipped from V and 5 bases from J, the junction kept 9 bases outside the gene matches. The CDR3 protein is CASGDLAGAHNEQFF. CDR3 in DNA: TGTGCCAGCGGAGACCTAGCGGGGGCCCACAATGAGCAGTTCTTC.

The chain employs TRBV4-1 and TRBJ2-3; D gene uncertain. Germline CDR1 reads MGHRA; CDR2 reads YSYEKL. Trimming removed 1 base at V and 1 base at J, with 9 bases between. The CDR3 is 15 amino acids. In DNA form, the CDR3 reads TGCGCCAGCAGCCAAGTAGCCAAAGGCACAGATACGCAGTATTTT. Translated: CASSQVAKGTDTQYF.

V and J are TRBV6-5 and TRBJ2-3; TRBD2 agrees at 9 bases. The length of the CDR3 is 15 residues. The germline gives CDR1 MNHEY, CDR2 SVGAGI. V gave up 0 bases and J gave up 4 bases; unmatched junction bases: 2. The DNA of the CDR3 is TGTGCCAGCAGTTACTCGGCGGGAGGGGCAGATACGCAGTATTTT. Residues: CASSYSAGGADTQYF.

This clone was detected only a few times. V and J are TRBV6-5 and TRBJ1-2; D unresolved. CDR3 length equals 15 residues. Trimming removed 0 bases at V and 4 bases at J, with 12 bases between. Germline V CDR1 and CDR2: MNHEY, SVGAGI. This CDR3 is CASSYSMIGFYGYTF. Here the CDR3 DNA reads TGTGCCAGCAGTTACTCGATGATCGGGTTCTATGGCTACACCTTC.

As for this clone: The final CDR3 position lacks the conserved phenylalanine or tryptophan, pointing to a likely read error. The DNA is omitted, as the CDR3 cannot be located on it reliably, and the CDR3 follows TCRdb's listing. V is TRBV27 and J is TRBJ1-1. Including both end residues, the CDR3 is 12 amino acids long. Germline lookup yields CDR1 MNHEY and CDR2 SMNVEV (reference sequence). The chain's CDR3 is CASSPPGGPARV.

CDR3 in amino acids: CASSAGQGPTEAFF. The DNA of the CDR3 is TGCGCCAGCAGCGCCGGACAGGGTCCCACTGAAGCTTTCTTT. This chain links TRBV5-1 with TRBJ1-1; 8 bases align to TRBD1. CDR1 and CDR2 (germline): SGHRS, YFSETQ. J gave up 4 bases and V 4 bases, and 6 bases lay outside the gene matches. The CDR3 totals 14 residues.

This chain connects TRBV7-9 to TRBJ1-2; 9 bases agree with TRBD1. This CDR3 is 13 amino acids long. Germline V gene sequence: CDR1 SEHNR, CDR2 FQNEAQ (reference sequence). V shed 5 bases and J 5 bases; nucleotides not matched to a gene: 3. In DNA, the CDR3 is TGTGCCAGCAGCCACGACAGGGGGTATGGCTACACCTTC. Residues: CASSHDRGYGYTF.

V is TRBV12-2 and J is TRBJ2-5. TRBV12-2 is reported as a pseudogene. This CDR3 comprises 12 residues. The CDR3 sequence is CASRLAGETQYF. The CDR3 DNA follows: TGTGCAAGTCGCTTAGCTGGGGAGACCCAGTACTTC.

The chain uses TRBV6-6 and TRBJ1-5; D is unresolved. V lost 1 base and J lost 5, with 6 bases in between. The CDR3 covers 13 residues. Germline CDR1 MNHNY, CDR2 SVGAGI (reference sequence). CDR3 loop: CASSYFADQPQHF. For the CDR3, the DNA is TGTGCCAGCAGTTACTTTGCGGATCAGCCCCAGCATTTT.

V and J are TRBV30 and TRBJ2-7, with D perhaps matching TRBD1 (5 bases). V was pared by 0 bases and J by 6 bases, with 18 bases between. This CDR3 is 15 amino acids long. The germline V gene encodes CDR1 GTSNPN and CDR2 SVGIG (reference sequence). CDR3 coding DNA: TGTGCCTGGAGTGTACCACGGACAAGGAAGGCCGAGCAGTACTTC. This encodes CAWSVPRTRKAEQYF.

The chain recombines TRBV7-9 with TRBJ1-1; possible D gene TRBD1, 5 bases. V lost 1 base to trimming and J lost 1 base, with 7 bases between them. Germline V gene data show CDR1 as SEHNR and CDR2 as FQNEAQ (reference sequence). The CDR3 length is 14 residues. CDR3 amino acids: CASSLVRENTEAFF. The CDR3 DNA reads as TGTGCCAGCAGCTTAGTCAGGGAGAACACTGAAGCTTTCTTT.

This clone was recorded only once. The rearrangement uses TRBV29-1 and TRBJ1-2; D is undetermined. The CDR3 sequence is 14 residues long. CDR1 is SQVTM, CDR2 ANQGSEA, per germline. The ends were cut back, 1 base at V and 6 bases at J, with 15 bases in the middle. The CDR3 bases are TGCAGCGTTGAAGGTACCCTCGGAGAGAATGGCTACACCTTC. It encodes CSVEGTLGENGYTF.

The chain recombines TRBV7-3 with TRBJ1-1; D remains unclear. Trimming took off 9 bases at V and 3 bases at J, with 11 bases between the two ends. The CDR3 runs 12 residues. Looked up from germline, CDR1 is SGHTA and CDR2 is FQGTGA. CDR3 in amino acids: CARPGVYTEAFF. The DNA of the CDR3 is TGTGCCAGGCCCGGGGTTTACACTGAAGCTTTCTTT.

The chain combines TRBV27 with TRBJ2-7, with unresolved D. CDR1 and CDR2 from the germline V gene are MNHEY and SMNVEV (reference sequence). The CDR3 runs to 14 residues. V shed 4 bases and J shed 4 bases, with 14 bases lying between them. CDR3 nucleotides: TGTGCCAGCAGTTACGGTGGCAGCTTATACGAGCAGTACTTC. The encoded protein is CASSYGGSLYEQYF.

The chain recombines TRBV9 with TRBJ1-1; a weak D match, TRBD1 (5 bases). The CDR3 spans 10 residues. The V gene lost 7 bases and the J gene lost 13 bases, with 14 bases spanning the gap. Germline CDR1 is SGDLS and CDR2 is YYNGEE. Here the CDR3 reads CASRGLKLFF. Here the CDR3 DNA reads TGTGCCAGCCGGGGACTGAAGCTTTTCTTT.

V usage is TRBV2 and J usage is TRBJ1-2; tentatively, D is TRBD1 (5 bases). This CDR3 is 13 amino acids long. Germline V gene data show CDR1 as SNHLY and CDR2 as FYNNEI. V was clipped by 7 bases and J by 3 bases, with 12 bases between them. DNA of the CDR3: TGTGCCAGCAACCCGGGGGTATACTATGGCTACACCTTC. Its protein is CASNPGVYYGYTF.

The CDR3 spells CASSHQKGKVGYTF. In nucleotides, the CDR3 is TGTGCCAGCAGCCACCAGAAAGGCAAGGTAGGCTACACCTTC. This chain joins TRBV12-1 and TRBJ1-2. TRBV12-1 is assigned pseudogene status. The CDR3 covers 14 residues.